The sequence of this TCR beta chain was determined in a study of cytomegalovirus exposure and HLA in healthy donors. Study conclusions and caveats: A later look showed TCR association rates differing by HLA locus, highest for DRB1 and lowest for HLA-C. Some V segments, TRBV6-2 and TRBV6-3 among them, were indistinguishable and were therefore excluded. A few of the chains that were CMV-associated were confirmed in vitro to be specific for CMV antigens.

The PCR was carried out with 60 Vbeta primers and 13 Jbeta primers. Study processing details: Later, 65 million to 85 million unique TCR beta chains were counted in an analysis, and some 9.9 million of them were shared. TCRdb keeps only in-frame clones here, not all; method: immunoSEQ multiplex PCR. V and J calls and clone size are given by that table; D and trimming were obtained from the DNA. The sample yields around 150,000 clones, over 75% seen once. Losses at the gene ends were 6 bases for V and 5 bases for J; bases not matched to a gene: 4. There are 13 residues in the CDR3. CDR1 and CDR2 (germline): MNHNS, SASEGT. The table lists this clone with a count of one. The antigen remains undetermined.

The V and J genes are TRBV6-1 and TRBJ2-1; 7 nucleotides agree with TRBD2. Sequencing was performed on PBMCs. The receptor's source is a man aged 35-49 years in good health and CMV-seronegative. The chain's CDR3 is CASRGTINNEQFF. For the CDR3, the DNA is TGTGCCAGCAGAGGGACTATAAACAATGAGCAGTTCTTC.